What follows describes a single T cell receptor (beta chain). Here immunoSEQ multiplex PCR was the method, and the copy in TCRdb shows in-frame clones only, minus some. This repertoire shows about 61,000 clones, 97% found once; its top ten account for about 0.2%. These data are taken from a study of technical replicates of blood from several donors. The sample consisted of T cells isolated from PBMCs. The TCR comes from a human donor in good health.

The CDR3 region is CASRKRVDYGYTF. CDR3 sequence (DNA): TGTGCCAGCAGGAAGAGGGTAGACTATGGCTACACCTTC. The chain recombines TRBV6-5 with TRBJ1-2; D unclear. The CDR3 extends over 13 amino acids. V was shortened by 6 bases and J by 3 bases, with 11 bases between the two germline ends. CDR1 is MNHEY and CDR2 is SVGAGI in the germline V gene.